This TCR beta chain was observed in a study of CD8 T cells in ankylosing spondylitis. General study findings and limits: Some of the motif variants had earlier been found in reactive arthritis patients' fluid and blood. A motif in TCR beta, a set of eight highly homologous variants, appeared characteristic of ankylosing spondylitis blood. Significant enrichment of disease-linked clones was reported in matched ankylosing spondylitis synovial fluid.

Trimming shortened V by 6 bases and J by 8 bases, and 8 bases separated the two germline ends. CDR3 size: 11 residues. This clonotype has more than one count but fewer than ten. As yet, its antigen is unknown. Using quantitative 5'-RACE with molecular barcodes, the authors made TCR beta libraries. TCRdb passed the 5' RACE reads through MiXCR, listing each CDR3 protein once. The sample lists 700,000 to 1,000,000 distinct CDR3 sequences, approximately 12% seen once, with about 0.5% in the top ten. The V and J genes are TRBV12-3 or TRBV12-4 and TRBJ2-1; D is undetermined. The sequence came from a male donor with ankylosing spondylitis. The specimen was blood, either unsorted or a sorted T cell fraction (not recorded which). The CDR3 here is CASSRNYEQFF. The CDR3 DNA reads TGTGCCAGCAGCCGAAATTATGAGCAGTTCTTC.